The clone carrying this TCR beta chain has more than one count but fewer than ten. What it binds is unknown. Assay: immunoSEQ multiplex PCR; the TCRdb copy retains only in-frame clones and omits some. The sample yields approximately 1.1 million clones, 75% to 80% seen once. In the CD4+ fraction, cells were divided into CD45RA+ naive and CD45RA-negative memory subsets. This entry is derived from a study of shared clonotypes between healthy human individuals. General observations from the study: Rarefaction analysis demonstrated incomplete sorted-subset sequencing notwithstanding large depth.

V gave up 1 base and J gave up 3 bases; unmatched junction bases: 7. The germline V gene encodes CDR1 MNHNS and CDR2 SASEGT. There are 16 residues in the CDR3. Sequences were obtained from memory CD4+ T cells from PBMCs. Subset defined: CD45RA-negative fraction. The chain couples TRBV6-1 to TRBJ2-7; 9 bases line up with TRBD2. The sequence derives from a man aged 18 to 29 in good health. Some clones in this sample may be carry-over from other donors' samples. CDR3 sequence: CASSEGSGRLSYEQYF. CDR3 DNA: TGTGCCAGCAGTGAAGGCAGCGGGAGGTTAAGCTACGAGCAGTACTTC.